This T cell receptor beta chain was found in a study of T-cell reconstitution after alpha-beta-depleted transplantation in children. The TCRbeta library incorporated unique molecular identifiers. TCRdb re-analysed the PCR reads in MiXCR, keeping a single row per CDR3 protein. This repertoire shows roughly 500,000 distinct CDR3 sequences, approximately 13% found once; its top ten account for less than 6.5%. Trimming cost V 1 base and J 1 base, with 14 bases left between them. This CDR3 has 17 amino acids. This sample comprised PBMCs from the stem cell graft donor, obtained from the stem cell graft. The V call is TRBV12-3 or TRBV12-4, the J call TRBJ1-5, with no clear D. The receptor comes from a human donor who donated a stem cell graft to a child with combined immunodeficiency. This chain's CDR3 is CASSLVGAPMSNQPQHF. CDR3 coding DNA: TGTGCCAGCAGTTTAGTGGGTGCCCCCATGAGCAATCAGCCCCAGCATTTT.